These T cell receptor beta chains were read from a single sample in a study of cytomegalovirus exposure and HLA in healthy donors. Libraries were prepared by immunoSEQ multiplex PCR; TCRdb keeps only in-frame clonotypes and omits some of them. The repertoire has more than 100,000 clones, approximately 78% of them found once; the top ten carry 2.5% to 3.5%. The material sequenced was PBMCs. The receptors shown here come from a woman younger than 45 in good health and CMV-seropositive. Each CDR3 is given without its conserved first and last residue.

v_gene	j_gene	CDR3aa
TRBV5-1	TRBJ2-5	ASSLRPGGAETQY
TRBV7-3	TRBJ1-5	ASSLDRNQPQH
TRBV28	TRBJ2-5	ASRGSGGASQY
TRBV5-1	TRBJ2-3	ASSLIQGAGTDTQY
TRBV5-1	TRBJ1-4	ASSLQGEKLF
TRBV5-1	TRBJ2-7	ASSLAHRGKSDPEYYEQY
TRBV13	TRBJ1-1	ASSFHGGLEAF
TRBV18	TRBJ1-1	ASSTNRVGGNTEAF
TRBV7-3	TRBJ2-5	ASSSRGVGETQY
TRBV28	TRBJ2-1	ASSYEIQTGNPEQF
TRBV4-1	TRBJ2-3	ASSAQTRDRGPDTQY
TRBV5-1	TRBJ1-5	ASSLAPGFDQPQH
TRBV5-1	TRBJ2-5	ASTVGGSKETQY
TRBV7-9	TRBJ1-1	ASTSAFTEAF
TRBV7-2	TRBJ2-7	ASSLMRGALD
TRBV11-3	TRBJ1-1	ASSDGFSEAF
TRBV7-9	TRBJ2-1	ASSPGLVPNEQF
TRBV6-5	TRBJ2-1	ARRGLGYNEQF
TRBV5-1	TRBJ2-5	ASSLIPTSGEETQY
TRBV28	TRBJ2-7	ASSLPPWTGKNEQY
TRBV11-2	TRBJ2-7	ASSLGGSSYEQY
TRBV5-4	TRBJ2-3	ASSWGSGLAGGTDTQY
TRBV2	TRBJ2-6	ASSVVLSGGRVRANVLT
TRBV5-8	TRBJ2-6	ASRLSSGANVLT
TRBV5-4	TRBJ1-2	ASSFQATSGYT
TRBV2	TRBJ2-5	ASSEGTGGGEETQY
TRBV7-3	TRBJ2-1	ASSLTGGGPYNEQF
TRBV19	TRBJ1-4	ASSIQPWDRFATNEKLF
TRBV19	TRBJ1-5	ASRRGLGNQPQH
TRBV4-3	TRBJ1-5	ASSQTPGGVQPQH
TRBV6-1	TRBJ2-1	ASSDQGGSYNEQF
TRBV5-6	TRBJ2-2	ASSGRNTGELF
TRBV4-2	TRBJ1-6	ASSQERLSPLH
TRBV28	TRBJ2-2	ASSPQGSGTGELF
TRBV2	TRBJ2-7	ASSEATRDQGEQY
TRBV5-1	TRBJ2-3	ASSLAVRTTSTDTQY
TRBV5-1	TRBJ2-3	ASSLAGFGADTQY
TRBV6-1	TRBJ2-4	ASSELVGGAKNIQY
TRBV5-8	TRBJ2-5	ASSLGLAGDETQY
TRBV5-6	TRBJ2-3	ASSLGQLPYTDTQY
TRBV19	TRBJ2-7	ASTVFLHGGDPYEQY
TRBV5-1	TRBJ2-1	ASSAPTGNSYNEQF
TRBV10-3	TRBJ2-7	AISESSVLSGEQY
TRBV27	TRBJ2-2	ASSSHPLGAGELF
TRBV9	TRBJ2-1	ASSGRLAGATSYNEQF
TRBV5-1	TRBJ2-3	ASSHRRDRATDTQY
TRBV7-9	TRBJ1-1	ASTPGAF
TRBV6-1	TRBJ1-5	ASRSTSNQPQH
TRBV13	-	ASSNLRDRGSYEQY
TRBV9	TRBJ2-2	ASSPPDGSGELF
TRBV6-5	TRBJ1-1	ASSSAATGGDTEAF
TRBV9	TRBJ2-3	ASSASSLPGARTDTQY
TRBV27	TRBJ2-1	ASSLAGTGYNEQF